Shown below are 21 T cell receptor beta chains from a single sample sequenced in a study of CD8 T cells in Susac syndrome (dated by TCRdb to between 2019 and 2020). Library preparation employed the immunoSEQ multiplex PCR assay. RNA was extracted with the RNeasy kit and roughly 0.45 to 1 ug was reverse transcribed using random hexamers. The public reads were quality trimmed at Q25 with fastp and then assembled into clones with MiXCR by TCRdb, keeping productive beta chains. Identical CDR3 proteins give one entry, which carries the most common genes and DNA. This sample lists over 150,000 distinct CDR3 sequences; around 96% were detected once. 0.1% to 0.15% of the sample is held by the ten biggest clonotypes. Input material: CD4+ T cells from PBMCs. These receptors were taken from a human donor with Susac syndrome.

The chain couples TRBV4-3 to TRBJ1-2; D is undetermined. The CDR3 consists of 14 residues. The germline gives CDR1 LGHNA, CDR2 YSLEER. V lost 4 bases to trimming and J lost 3 bases, with 12 bases between them. In DNA, the CDR3 is TGCGCCAGCAGCCTCACACTCCGGGACTATGGCTACACCTTC. Amino acid sequence: CASSLTLRDYGYTF.

The chain's CDR3 is CASSPGLARNTQYF. Here the CDR3 DNA reads TGTGCCAGCAGCCCGGGACTAGCTCGGAATACGCAGTATTTT. V usage is TRBV7-2 and J usage is TRBJ2-3, with 9 bases identical to TRBD2. V shed 5 bases, J shed 7 bases, and the junction held 7 bases outside the gene matches. CDR1 is SGHTA and CDR2 is FQGNSA in the germline V gene. This CDR3 is built from 14 residues.

This clonotype showed up just once. The rearrangement joins TRBV6-6 to TRBJ1-6; no clear D gene. From germline, CDR1 is MNHNY and CDR2 SVGAGI (reference sequence). The CDR3 runs 12 residues. Between the trimmed V and J ends, which lost 4 bases and 7 bases, there was a span of 5 bases. CDR3 region: CASSSINSPLHF. The CDR3 DNA reads as TGTGCCAGCAGTTCCATAAATTCACCCCTCCACTTT.

The count of this clonotype is one. The chain carries TRBV29-1 and TRBJ1-2; D gene unclear. Germline V gene data show CDR1 as SQVTM and CDR2 as ANQGSEA. Trimming cost V 0 bases and J 2 bases, with 7 bases left between them. This CDR3 contains 13 residues. The chain's CDR3 is CSVEEALNYGYTF. For the CDR3, the DNA is TGCAGCGTTGAAGAGGCACTCAACTATGGCTACACCTTC.

The chain has TRBV19 and TRBJ2-1, with 8 bases lining up with TRBD1. CDR3 size: 14 residues. Per the germline V gene, CDR1 is LNHDA and CDR2 is SQIVND (reference sequence). V shed 3 bases, J shed 2 bases, and the junction held 0 bases outside the gene matches. CDR3 coding DNA: TGTGCCAGTAGTATGGGACAGGCCTACAATGAGCAGTTCTTC. This sequence encodes CASSMGQAYNEQFF.

The V and J genes are TRBV7-2 and TRBJ2-7; D not certain. The ends were cut back, 2 bases at V and 3 bases at J, with 8 bases in the middle. Germline V gene lookup returns CDR1 SGHTA and CDR2 FQGNSA. The CDR3 contains 13 residues. CDR3 residues: CASSLPEGYEQYF. The CDR3 DNA reads TGTGCCAGCAGCTTACCCGAAGGCTACGAGCAGTACTTC.

The genes are TRBV7-9 and TRBJ2-4; tentatively, D is TRBD1 (5 bases). The CDR3 is made up of 15 amino acids. Germline CDR1 reads SEHNR; CDR2 reads FQNEAQ (reference sequence). V was clipped by 0 bases and J by 7 bases, with 13 bases between them. CDR3 residues: CASSLAPQGGNIQYF. In DNA, the CDR3 is TGTGCCAGCAGCTTAGCGCCCCAGGGTGGGAACATTCAGTACTTC.

This chain uses TRBV28 with TRBJ1-5, with a weak D call TRBD1 (6 bases). Per germline, CDR1 MDHEN and CDR2 SYDVKM. The CDR3 consists of 16 residues. V lost 5 bases and J lost 0, with 14 bases in between. The CDR3 DNA reads TGTGCCAGCAGTCCTGGGGGGGCCCTTAGCAATCAGCCCCAGCATTTT. This sequence encodes CASSPGGALSNQPQHF. Full variable domain (outside the CDR3, taken from reference TRBV28 and TRBJ1-5): DVKVTQSSRYLVKRTGEKVFLECVQDMDHENMFWYRQDPGLGLRLIYFSYDVKMKEKGDIPEGYSVSREKKERFSLILESASTNQTSMYLCASSPGGALSNQPQHFGDGTRLSIL.

The rearrangement joins TRBV20-1 to TRBJ2-3; D is uncertain. Germline V gene lookup returns CDR1 DFQATT and CDR2 SNEGSKA (reference sequence). The CDR3 is made up of 9 amino acids. Trimming removed 1 base from V and 15 bases from J, with 8 bases in between. The CDR3 loop is CSARGGTYF. CDR3 coding DNA: TGCAGTGCTAGAGGTGGCACCTATTTT.

The V call is TRBV30, the J call TRBJ1-2; D gene unclear. Trimming pared 3 bases from V and 0 bases from J, leaving 11 bases between. In germline, CDR1 is GTSNPN, CDR2 SVGIG (reference sequence). This CDR3 contains 14 residues. The CDR3 DNA reads as TGTGCCTGGAGGGTAATGGGCACTAACTATGGCTACACCTTC. Translating gives CAWRVMGTNYGYTF.

This sequence joins TRBV3-1 and TRBJ2-1; 9 bases agree with TRBD2. Germline CDR1 reads LGHDT; CDR2 reads YNNKEL (reference sequence). Trimming took 0 bases from V and 4 from J; bases not matched to a gene: 4. CDR3 length: 16 residues. The DNA of the CDR3 is TGTGCCAGCAGCCAAGACGGCGGGGGGGCGTACAATGAGCAGTTCTTC. Amino acid sequence: CASSQDGGGAYNEQFF.

In nucleotides, the CDR3 is TGTGCCAGCAGCCAAGCTAGCGGGGGCCCGACGAATGAGCAGTTCTTC. This sequence encodes CASSQASGGPTNEQFF. This rearrangement joins TRBV4-2 to TRBJ2-1, with 10 bases identical to TRBD2. The V gene end was trimmed by 1 base and the J gene end by 7 bases; junction bases not matched to a gene: 7. The CDR3 covers 16 residues. Looked up from germline, CDR1 is LGHNA and CDR2 is YNFKEQ.

The chain recombines TRBV20-1 with TRBJ2-1, with 11 bases lining up with TRBD2. Trimming at V came to 6 bases and at J to 5 bases, leaving 6 bases not matched to a gene. CDR3 length: 14 residues. The V gene's germline CDR1 is DFQATT and CDR2 SNEGSKA (reference sequence). CDR3 nucleotide sequence: TGCAGTGCCCCCGGACTAGCGGGCAACAATGAGCAGTTCTTC. This gives the protein CSAPGLAGNNEQFF.

The CDR3, as DNA: TGTGCCAGCAGGTCCTTAGGAGGTAGGGCCTACGAGCAGTACTTC. Translating it yields CASRSLGGRAYEQYF. This chain connects TRBV6-5 to TRBJ2-7; D is possibly TRBD2 (5 bases). Trimming removed 6 bases from V and 2 bases from J, with 17 bases in between. CDR1 and CDR2 (germline): MNHEY, SVGAGI. The CDR3 has 15 residues.

This sequence joins TRBV18 and TRBJ2-5, with 7 bases lining up with TRBD1. Germline V CDR1 and CDR2: KGHSH, LQKENI. The CDR3 is made up of 14 amino acids. The trim removed 1 base at V and 2 bases at J, leaving 1 base unmatched. The DNA of the CDR3 is TGTGCCAGCTCACCACAGGGACAGCAAGAGACCCAGTACTTC. Amino acids: CASSPQGQQETQYF.

This rearrangement joins TRBV28 to TRBJ2-7; D remains ambiguous. The CDR3 has 11 amino acids. With 5 bases removed from V and 6 bases from J, the gap between germline ends came to 8 bases. Per the germline V gene, CDR1 is MDHEN and CDR2 is SYDVKM. The CDR3 reads CASSPGREQYF. The CDR3 DNA sequence: TGTGCCAGCAGTCCCGGGCGCGAGCAGTACTTC.

The chain combines TRBV5-4 with TRBJ2-3, with TRBD1 matching over 10 bases. The CDR3 runs to 16 residues. The germline CDR1 and CDR2 sequences are SGHNT and YYREEE (reference sequence). V lost 0 bases, J lost 3 bases, and 4 bases stayed unmatched. The CDR3 loop reads CASSLGRTGGTDTQYF. As DNA, the CDR3 is TGTGCCAGCAGCTTGGGAAGGACAGGGGGGACAGATACGCAGTATTTT.

The rearrangement joins TRBV30 to TRBJ1-1, with D hard to call. The V and J ends lost 2 bases and 4 bases respectively, with 8 bases between them. The CDR3 loop spans 12 amino acids. Per the germline V gene, CDR1 is GTSNPN and CDR2 is SVGIG (reference sequence). CDR3: CAWSREGTEAFF. The CDR3 DNA sequence: TGTGCCTGGAGTAGGGAGGGCACTGAAGCTTTCTTT.

The count of this clonotype is one. The chain combines TRBV4-1 with TRBJ2-5, with D possibly called TRBD1 or TRBD2 (5 bases each). CDR3 length: 14 amino acids. With 0 bases removed from V and 4 bases from J, the gap between germline ends came to 9 bases. Germline CDR1 MGHRA, CDR2 YSYEKL. The CDR3: CASSQEGVGETQYF. CDR3 DNA: TGCGCCAGCAGCCAAGAGGGGGTCGGAGAGACCCAGTACTTC.

CDR3 nucleotide sequence: TGTGCCTGGCAGACAGGGGCCGGGGGCTACACCTTC. Translation gives CAWQTGAGGYTF. The rearrangement uses TRBV30 and TRBJ1-2, with 8 nucleotides matching TRBD1. This CDR3 has 12 residues. Germline trimming cut 5 bases from V and 8 bases from J; bases unmatched to any gene: 7. Germline V lookup: CDR1 GTSNPN, CDR2 SVGIG (reference sequence).

The J gene is TRBJ2-6, the V gene TRBV4-2; TRBD1 agrees at 12 bases. Germline lookup yields CDR1 LGHNA and CDR2 YNFKEQ. The CDR3 sequence is 18 residues long. V lost 3 bases and J lost 2; bases outside the gene matches: 5. The DNA of the CDR3 is TGTGCCAGCAGCCACCCGGGACAGGGGGCGCCTGGGGCCAACGTCCTGACTTTC. Amino acid sequence: CASSHPGQGAPGANVLTF.